The 22 T cell receptor beta chains in this list originate from one sample, sequenced in a study of T cells after yellow fever vaccination. TCRdb itself ran the 5' RACE reads through MiXCR, one entry per CDR3 protein. The table records tens of thousands of distinct CDR3 sequences, roughly 6% of them present only once. Sequences were derived from CD4+ T cells sorted from PBMCs, sampled approximately 15 days after the first yellow fever vaccination. The origin of the receptors is a man younger than 35 who received the YFV17D yellow fever vaccine.

This clonotype occurred many times. This chain joins TRBV6-5 and TRBJ1-5, with TRBD1 as a possible D gene (5 bases). Germline V gives CDR1 MNHEY, CDR2 SVGAGI. The V and J ends lost 2 bases and 6 bases respectively, with 14 bases between them. The CDR3 is made up of 15 amino acids. CDR3 loop: CASSYGVRVPQPQHF. The CDR3 nucleotides are TGTGCCAGCAGTTACGGTGTCAGGGTCCCTCAGCCCCAGCATTTT.

This clonotype was seen repeatedly, ten times or more. The genes are TRBV2 and TRBJ2-2; 7 nucleotides agree with TRBD1. The CDR3 has 14 residues. The V segment lost 7 bases and the J segment 4 bases; nucleotides outside the gene matches: 6. Germline V gene data show CDR1 as SNHLY and CDR2 as FYNNEI. CDR3: CASTKGASTGELFF. The CDR3 nucleotides read TGTGCCAGCACTAAGGGGGCGAGCACCGGGGAGCTGTTTTTT.

This clonotype was found many times. The chain carries TRBV12-3 or TRBV12-4 and TRBJ2-3, with 7 positions matching TRBD1. V shed 5 bases, J shed 3 bases, and the junction held 2 bases outside the gene matches. The CDR3 runs to 13 residues. The CDR3 DNA follows: TGTGCCAGCAGTAGACAGGGAACAGATACGCAGTATTTT. The encoded protein is CASSRQGTDTQYF.

The CDR3 sequence is CSAQWGTSGGTAGTQYF. CDR3 bases: TGCAGTGCCCAGTGGGGGACTAGCGGGGGGACGGCAGGGACCCAGTACTTC. The rearrangement uses TRBV20-1 and TRBJ2-5; 15 bases agree with TRBD2. Looked up from germline, CDR1 is DFQATT and CDR2 is SNEGSKA (reference sequence). The ends lost 6 bases at V and 7 bases at J; junction bases unmatched: 15. This CDR3 contains 17 residues.

At least ten counts were recorded for this clonotype. The chain combines TRBV6-5 with TRBJ1-1; a possible D gene is TRBD1 (6 bases). Germline CDR1 is MNHEY and CDR2 is SVGAGI. Trimming took 5 bases from V and 6 from J, leaving 13 bases between them. CDR3 length: 13 residues. CDR3 region: CASSRGGGAEAFF. The CDR3 region has the DNA TGTGCCAGCAGTCGCGGTGGGGGCGCTGAAGCTTTCTTT.

In its sample, this clonotype was seen many times. The rearrangement joins TRBV20-1 to TRBJ2-3; perhaps D is TRBD1 or TRBD2 (6 bases each). Looked up from germline, CDR1 is DFQATT and CDR2 is SNEGSKA (reference sequence). CDR3 length: 14 amino acids. V lost 2 bases and J lost 1, with 10 bases in between. The CDR3 region is CSARRGPGTDTQYF. Here the CDR3 DNA reads TGCAGTGCTAGACGGGGGCCCGGCACAGATACGCAGTATTTT.

There are many counts of this clonotype. This chain uses TRBV24-1 with TRBJ1-5; D is uncertain. The germline V and J ends were trimmed by 4 bases and 0 bases, with 6 bases remaining between them. Germline CDR1 is KGHDR and CDR2 is SFDVKD. CDR3 length: 14 residues. CDR3 sequence: CATSELSSNQPQHF. For the CDR3, the DNA is TGTGCCACCAGTGAGCTATCTAGCAATCAGCCCCAGCATTTT.

This clonotype has at least ten counts. V gene TRBV9 combines with J gene TRBJ2-3; D remains ambiguous. The length of the CDR3 is 14 residues. The V gene's germline CDR1 is SGDLS and CDR2 YYNGEE. The V and J ends lost 4 bases and 3 bases respectively, with 12 bases between them. CDR3 nucleotides: TGTGCCAGCAGCCAATCGGCCGGGACAGATACGCAGTATTTT. This codes for CASSQSAGTDTQYF.

Ten or more counts support this clonotype. This chain joins TRBV27 and TRBJ2-3, with TRBD2 identical over 9 bases. The V gene end was trimmed by 3 bases and the J gene end by 5 bases; junction bases not matched to a gene: 12. Germline V gene lookup returns CDR1 MNHEY and CDR2 SMNVEV (reference sequence). CDR3 length: 17 amino acids. The CDR3 region is CASSLRRGGRGLDTQYF. The CDR3 DNA reads as TGTGCCAGCAGTTTGAGGCGGGGGGGCCGGGGATTAGATACGCAGTATTTT.

This clonotype was counted ten times or more. The rearrangement uses TRBV15 and TRBJ1-1; the D is unclear. The CDR3 consists of 13 residues. V was trimmed by 3 bases and J by 1 base, leaving 6 bases between them. Per the germline V gene, CDR1 is LNHNV and CDR2 is YYDKDF (reference sequence). In DNA, the CDR3 is TGTGCCACCAGCAGTGGACGGAACACTGAAGCTTTCTTT. Its translation: CATSSGRNTEAFF.

This clonotype was picked up many times. The rearrangement links TRBV5-1 to TRBJ2-1; 12 bases agree with TRBD2. V shed 4 bases, J shed 9 bases, and the junction held 5 bases outside the gene matches. Germline CDR1 SGHRS, CDR2 YFSETQ. This CDR3 region has 14 residues. The CDR3 region has the DNA TGCGCCAGCAGCCCAGGACTAGCGGGGTCTGAGCAGTTCTTC. This translates into CASSPGLAGSEQFF.

This clonotype was counted at least ten times. The rearrangement uses TRBV7-9 and TRBJ1-2; 7 positions agree with TRBD1. Germline CDR1 reads SEHNR; CDR2 reads FQNEAQ (reference sequence). This CDR3 has 14 amino acids. Germline trimming cut 4 bases from V and 3 bases from J; bases unmatched to any gene: 5. For the CDR3, the DNA is TGTGCCAGCAGCTCGTACGGGACAGACTATGGCTACACCTTC. It specifies CASSSYGTDYGYTF.

This clonotype came up many times. DNA for the CDR3: TGTGCCAGCAGCCTCCTTTCAGGTCAAGAGACCCAGTACTTC. It is translated as CASSLLSGQETQYF. The chain is built from TRBV7-2 and TRBJ2-5; no clear D gene. Germline V gene lookup returns CDR1 SGHTA and CDR2 FQGNSA. The CDR3 loop spans 14 amino acids. Trimming took off 5 bases at V and 2 bases at J, with 12 bases between the two ends.

Comments on this clonotype: This may arise from a read error, as a much more abundant clone is one base away. The rearrangement joins TRBV7-7 to TRBJ2-5; a possible D gene is TRBD1 (5 bases). This CDR3 region has 15 residues. Per the germline V gene, CDR1 is SSHAT and CDR2 is FNYEAQ (reference sequence). The V gene lost 3 bases and the J gene lost 5 bases, with 16 bases spanning the gap. Here the CDR3 reads CASSFLVLAGETQYF. The CDR3 DNA sequence: TGTGCCAGCAGCTTCTTGGTACTCGCAGGGGAGACCCAGTACTTC.

This clonotype was seen ten or more times. Here the CDR3 reads CASSFVGEAYEQYF. The CDR3 bases are TGCGCCAGCAGCTTTGTGGGGGAGGCCTACGAGCAGTACTTC. The chain employs TRBV4-3 and TRBJ2-7, with D possibly matching TRBD2 (6 bases). The CDR3 length is 14 residues. Germline V gene sequence: CDR1 LGHNA, CDR2 YSLEER. V lost 5 bases to trimming and J lost 2 bases, with 13 bases between them.

This clonotype was observed at least ten times. The gene calls are TRBV12-3 or TRBV12-4 and TRBJ1-5; possible D gene TRBD1, 5 bases. This CDR3 is built from 13 residues. Trimming pared 6 bases from V and 9 bases from J, leaving 15 bases between. For the CDR3, the DNA is TGTGCCAGCAGCGGGACTCCCGAGCGGCCCCAGCATTTT. Protein product: CASSGTPERPQHF.

As concerns this clonotype: This sequence may be a read error, since a much larger clone differs from it by one base. V gene TRBV7-2 combines with J gene TRBJ2-3; D assignment may be TRBD1 or TRBD2 (6 bases each). Per the germline V gene, CDR1 is SGHTA and CDR2 is FQGNSA. Trimming cost V 1 base and J 7 bases, with 12 bases left between them. The CDR3 has 14 residues. CDR3 sequence reads: CASSLVGGNNTQYF. CDR3 coding DNA: TGTGCCAGCAGCTTAGTGGGGGGCAATAATACGCAGTATTTT.

This chain uses TRBV11-2 with TRBJ2-2, with D possibly matching TRBD2 (6 bases). Trimming cost V 0 bases and J 5 bases, with 13 bases left between them. This CDR3 spans 16 amino acids. Germline V gene sequence: CDR1 SGHAT, CDR2 FQNNGV. The CDR3 coding sequence is TGTGCCAGCAGCTTAGATCTGACGGCGGGGACCGGGGAGCTGTTTTTT. This sequence encodes CASSLDLTAGTGELFF. Together with reference TRBV11-2 and TRBJ2-2, the CDR3 gives the full variable domain: EAGVAQSPRYKIIEKRQSVAFWCNPISGHATLYWYQQILGQGPKLLIQFQNNGVVDDSQLPKDRFSAERLKGVDSTLKIQPAKLEDSAVYLCASSLDLTAGTGELFFGEGSRLTVL.

The sample holds many counts of this clonotype. The V and J genes are TRBV4-1 and TRBJ1-2; TRBD1 is a possible D gene (5 bases). Trimming removed 0 bases at V and 5 bases at J, with 10 bases between. There are 14 residues in the CDR3. CDR1 and CDR2 (germline): MGHRA, YSYEKL. The CDR3 sequence is CASSQETGPYGYTF. The CDR3 DNA reads as TGCGCCAGCAGCCAAGAGACGGGACCTTATGGCTACACCTTC.

This clonotype occurred many times. CDR3 DNA sequence: TGCAGTGCTAGGGGGTCGGGCACCGGGGAGCTGTTTTTT. Its translation is CSARGSGTGELFF. This sequence joins TRBV20-1 and TRBJ2-2, with D unresolved. The germline gives CDR1 DFQATT, CDR2 SNEGSKA (reference sequence). V dropped 3 bases and J dropped 4 bases, with 9 bases sitting between them. There are 13 residues in the CDR3.

As for this clonotype: A much larger clone lies one base from this, so it may be a read error. The J gene is TRBJ2-1, the V gene TRBV5-1; perhaps TRBD1 as D (5 bases). The CDR3 extends over 15 amino acids. The V gene's germline CDR1 is SGHRS and CDR2 YFSETQ. V lost 0 bases and J 5 bases, leaving 12 bases between the germline ends. This CDR3 is CASSLGLGPNNEQFF. For the CDR3, the DNA is TGCGCCAGCAGCTTGGGACTGGGGCCGAACAATGAGCAGTTCTTC.

At least ten counts were recorded for this clonotype. This chain links TRBV12-3 or TRBV12-4 with TRBJ1-2; D not resolved. V was clipped by 6 bases and J by 2 bases, with 16 bases between them. The CDR3 consists of 15 residues. CDR3 residues: CASSPKIWSNYGYTF. CDR3 DNA sequence: TGTGCCAGCAGCCCCAAGATTTGGTCCAACTATGGCTACACCTTC.